Each of the 12 T cell receptor beta chains below was sequenced from the same sample in a study of cytomegalovirus exposure and HLA in healthy donors (dated by TCRdb to 2017 to 2019). Library method: the immunoSEQ multiplex PCR assay. For the multiplex PCR, a mixture combining 60 forward primers for TCR Vbeta segments and 13 reverse primers for TCR Jbeta segments was used. TCRdb re-hosts the immuneACCESS table, in-frame sequences only. Its copies lack some clones; in the studies checked, an unresolved V gene accounts for under half of them, and the cause for the rest is not known. The sample has roughly 120,000 clones on record, 80% of them singletons. The ten largest make up more than 3% of the sample. The sample taken for sequencing was PBMCs. All receptors come from a male donor in good health and CMV-seronegative.

The genes are TRBV4-1 and TRBJ2-7; 9 bases match TRBD1. With V trimmed by 1 base and J by 10 bases, 14 bases remained unmatched. Germline lookup yields CDR1 MGHRA and CDR2 YSYEKL. The CDR3 loop spans 16 amino acids. The CDR3 region is CASSQVPGQGTPRQYF. The CDR3 DNA follows: TGCGCCAGCAGCCAAGTCCCGGGACAGGGTACCCCTCGACAGTACTTC.

This clone is a singleton in its sample. This sequence joins TRBV10-3 and TRBJ1-5; 8 bases are a match to TRBD1. V was pared by 2 bases and J by 0 bases, with 6 bases of the junction left unmatched. CDR1 is ENHRY and CDR2 is SYGVKD in the germline V gene. This CDR3 has 17 amino acids. The CDR3 nucleotides are TGTGCCATCAGTGAGAACAGGGGGGGATATAGCAATCAGCCCCAGCATTTT. Translated: CAISENRGGYSNQPQHF.

This chain joins TRBV6-1 and TRBJ1-1, with 9 bases that match TRBD1. The CDR3 is 15 residues long. Per germline, CDR1 MNHNS and CDR2 SASEGT. V lost 6 bases, J lost 1 base, and 6 bases stayed unmatched. The CDR3 nucleotides read TGTGCCAGCAGGCCTATGACAGGGGGGAACACTGAAGCTTTCTTT. Its translation is CASRPMTGGNTEAFF.

The chain joins TRBV19 to TRBJ2-3; 10 positions agree with TRBD1. Per germline, CDR1 LNHDA and CDR2 SQIVND (reference sequence). The CDR3 extends over 15 amino acids. The trim removed 3 bases at V and 4 bases at J, leaving 4 bases unmatched. This CDR3 is CASSIRDRGADTQYF. The CDR3, as DNA: TGTGCCAGTAGTATCCGGGACAGGGGAGCAGATACGCAGTATTTT. The full variable domain, with the rest looked up from reference TRBV19 and TRBJ2-3, is DGGITQSPKYLFRKEGQNVTLSCEQNLNHDAMYWYRQDPGQGLRLIYYSQIVNDFQKGDIAEGYSVSREKKESFPLTVTSAQKNPTAFYLCASSIRDRGADTQYFGPGTRLTVL.

J is TRBJ2-7 and V is TRBV5-1, with 7 nucleotides matching TRBD1. V shed 4 bases, J shed 5 bases, and the junction held 6 bases outside the gene matches. Germline V gives CDR1 SGHRS, CDR2 YFSETQ. The CDR3 totals 13 residues. DNA of the CDR3: TGCGCCAGCAGCGAACAGGGGACCCACGAGCAGTACTTC. Amino acid sequence: CASSEQGTHEQYF.

The chain recombines TRBV9 with TRBJ2-5; unclear D gene. Per germline, CDR1 SGDLS and CDR2 YYNGEE. Deletions cut 1 base from V and 5 bases from J, with 9 bases between. This CDR3 comprises 13 residues. The CDR3 reads CASSVSMSETQYF. The CDR3 nucleotides read TGTGCCAGCAGCGTATCTATGTCTGAGACCCAGTACTTC.

CDR3 coding DNA: TGTGCCAGCAGCTCAAGACAGGGACGCACAGATACGCAGTATTTT. Translated: CASSSRQGRTDTQYF. The V gene is TRBV5-8, the J gene TRBJ2-3; 7 nucleotides align to TRBD1. This CDR3 has 15 residues. Germline V gives CDR1 SGHTS, CDR2 YDEGEE. The junction had 5 bases not matched to a gene; V was cut back by 3 bases and J by 1 base.

The CDR3 DNA reads TGTGCCAGTAGTGCCGCCCAGGGGGTCAACACTGAAGCTTTCTTT. Its protein is CASSAAQGVNTEAFF. J is TRBJ1-1 and V is TRBV19, with 7 bases matching TRBD1. The CDR3 totals 15 residues. V gave up 5 bases and J gave up 2 bases; unmatched junction bases: 8. Germline V gene lookup returns CDR1 LNHDA and CDR2 SQIVND (reference sequence).

The genes are TRBV15 and TRBJ2-2; a possible D gene is TRBD2 (6 bases). With 1 base removed from V and 2 bases from J, the gap between germline ends came to 11 bases. The germline CDR1 and CDR2 sequences are LNHNV and YYDKDF (reference sequence). The CDR3 has 16 amino acids. The CDR3 DNA follows: TGTGCCACCAGCAGAGGGGGTAGCGGAAACACCGGGGAGCTGTTTTTT. It specifies CATSRGGSGNTGELFF.

Remarks on this clone: The germline gene is not matched at one end of the junction; a read error may be the cause. The rearrangement uses TRBV7-9 and TRBJ2-1; TRBD2 matches at 12 bases. The CDR3 loop spans 14 amino acids. Germline loops: CDR1 SEHNR, CDR2 FQNEAQ (reference sequence). The CDR3 coding sequence is TGTTCCAGCAGCTCGCTAGCGGGGGGGGGAGAGCAGTTCTTC. It encodes CSSSSLAGGGEQFF.

This clone was seen a few times. The chain recombines TRBV30 with TRBJ2-3, with 14 bases identical to TRBD2. Germline CDR1 GTSNPN, CDR2 SVGIG (reference sequence). J lost 4 bases, V lost 6 bases, and 3 bases had no gene match. This CDR3 region has 14 residues. In nucleotides, the CDR3 is TGTGCCTGTCGACTAGCGGGGGGGTCAGATACGCAGTATTTT. As protein: CACRLAGGSDTQYF.

This clone was seen only a few times. The gene calls are TRBV5-1 and TRBJ2-5; perhaps TRBD2 as D (6 bases). The J call may be wrong; the DNA end is better matched by TRBJ2-7. The germline CDR1 and CDR2 sequences are SGHRS and YFSETQ. The CDR3 is made up of 14 amino acids. The CDR3 nucleotides are TGCGCCAGCAGCTCCGGAGGGGCAACCTACGAGCAGTACTTC. Translation: CASSSGGATYEQYF.